The present entry profiles one T cell receptor (beta chain) with its context. This specimen belongs to a study of blood T cell repertoires in COVID-19. Whole-study context: Samples taken during acute and convalescent COVID-19 were collected in the United States, Italy and Spain. Nucleic acid was either cDNA or gDNA, and it came from T cells, B-cell-depleted T cells, or PBMCs.

This CDR3 has 17 amino acids. CDR1 and CDR2 from the germline V gene are LNHDA and SQIVND (reference sequence). V gave up 5 bases and J gave up 3 bases, with 20 bases separating them. In the original processing: How many nucleated cells were present was estimated from reference gene primer amplification. This table comes from immunoSEQ multiplex PCR, and its TCRdb copy is limited to in-frame clones, with some not included. Clonal size and the V and J genes are those of that table, whereas D and trimming came from the DNA. The repertoire includes around 100,000 clones, less than 85% of them detected once, and about a quarter sits in the top ten.

The origin of this receptor is a human donor in a cohort sampled during active COVID-19. Sequenced material: peripheral blood. V gene TRBV19 combines with J gene TRBJ1-5; tentative D call: TRBD1 (6 bases). The CDR3 loop is CASSPPRQVPFNQPQHF. CDR3 DNA: TGTGCCAGTAGTCCTCCGAGACAGGTTCCGTTCAATCAGCCCCAGCATTTT. The variable domain in full, with the rest retrieved from reference TRBV19 and TRBJ1-5, is DGGITQSPKYLFRKEGQNVTLSCEQNLNHDAMYWYRQDPGQGLRLIYYSQIVNDFQKGDIAEGYSVSREKKESFPLTVTSAQKNPTAFYLCASSPPRQVPFNQPQHFGDGTRLSIL.